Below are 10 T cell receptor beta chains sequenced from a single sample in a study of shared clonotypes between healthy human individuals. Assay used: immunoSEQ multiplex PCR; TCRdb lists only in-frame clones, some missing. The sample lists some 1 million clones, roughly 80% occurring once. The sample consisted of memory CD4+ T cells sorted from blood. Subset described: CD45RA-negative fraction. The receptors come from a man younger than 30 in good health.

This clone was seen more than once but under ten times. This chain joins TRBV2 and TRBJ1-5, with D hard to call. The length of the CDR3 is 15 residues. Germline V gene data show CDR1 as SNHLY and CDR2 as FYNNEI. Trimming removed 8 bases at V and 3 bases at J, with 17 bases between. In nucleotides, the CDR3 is TGTGCCAGCGTTGGTCTAGCGGGGTTCAATCAGCCCCAGCATTTT. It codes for CASVGLAGFNQPQHF. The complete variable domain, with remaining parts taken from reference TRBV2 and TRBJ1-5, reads EPEVTQTPSHQVTQMGQEVILRCVPISNHLYFYWYRQILGQKVEFLVSFYNNEISEKSEIFDDQFSVERPDGSNFTLKIRSTKLEDSAMYFCASVGLAGFNQPQHFGDGTRLSIL.

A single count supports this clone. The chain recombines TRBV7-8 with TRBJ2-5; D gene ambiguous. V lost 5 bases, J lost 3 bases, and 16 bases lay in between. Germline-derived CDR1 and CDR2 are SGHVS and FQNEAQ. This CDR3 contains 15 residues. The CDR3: CASSLSSGRKETQYF. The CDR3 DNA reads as TGTGCCAGCAGCCTTTCCAGTGGGCGCAAAGAGACCCAGTACTTC.

The CDR3 nucleotides read TGTGCCAGCAGCTCCTCAGGGGGGTTCAATCAGCCCCAGCATTTT. Its protein is CASSSSGGFNQPQHF. The rearrangement joins TRBV9 to TRBJ1-5, with 7 positions matching TRBD1. The ends lost 4 bases at V and 3 bases at J; junction bases unmatched: 7. The germline V gene encodes CDR1 SGDLS and CDR2 YYNGEE. The CDR3 sequence is 15 residues long.

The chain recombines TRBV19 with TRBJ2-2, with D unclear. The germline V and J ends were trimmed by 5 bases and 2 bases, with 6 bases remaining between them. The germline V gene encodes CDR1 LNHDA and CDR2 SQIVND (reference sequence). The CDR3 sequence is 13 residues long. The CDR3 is CASSVRNTGELFF. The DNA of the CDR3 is TGTGCCAGTAGTGTACGTAACACCGGGGAGCTGTTTTTT.

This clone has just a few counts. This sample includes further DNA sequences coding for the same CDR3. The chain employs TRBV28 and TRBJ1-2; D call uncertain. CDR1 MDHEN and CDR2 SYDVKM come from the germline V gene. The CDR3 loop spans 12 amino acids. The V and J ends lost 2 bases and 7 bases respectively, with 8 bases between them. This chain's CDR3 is CASSLLSGGYTF. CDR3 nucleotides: TGTGCCAGCAGTTTACTTTCTGGTGGCTACACCTTC.

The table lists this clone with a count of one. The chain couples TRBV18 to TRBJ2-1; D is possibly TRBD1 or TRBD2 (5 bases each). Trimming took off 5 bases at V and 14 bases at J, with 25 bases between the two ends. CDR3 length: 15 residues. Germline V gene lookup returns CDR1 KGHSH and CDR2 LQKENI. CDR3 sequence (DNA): TGTGCCAGCTCAGCAAATCCTCGTCAGGGAGAGGAAGAGTTCTTC. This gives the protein CASSANPRQGEEEFF.

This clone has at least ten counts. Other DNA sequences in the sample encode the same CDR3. The CDR3 here is CASSQDRAGLYEQYF. The CDR3 bases are TGCGCCAGCAGCCAAGATAGAGCGGGGCTCTACGAGCAGTACTTC. V gene TRBV4-3 combines with J gene TRBJ2-7, with 7 bases matching TRBD2. With V trimmed by 0 bases and J by 3 bases, 5 bases remained unmatched. CDR1 and CDR2 (germline): LGHNA, YSLEER. The CDR3 contains 15 residues.

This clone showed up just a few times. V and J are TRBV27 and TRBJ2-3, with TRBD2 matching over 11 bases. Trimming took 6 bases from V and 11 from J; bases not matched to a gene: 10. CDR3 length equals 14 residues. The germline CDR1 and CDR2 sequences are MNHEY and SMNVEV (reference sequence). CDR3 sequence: CASSDNSGGVGQYF. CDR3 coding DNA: TGTGCCAGCAGCGACAATAGCGGGGGGGTCGGGCAGTATTTT.

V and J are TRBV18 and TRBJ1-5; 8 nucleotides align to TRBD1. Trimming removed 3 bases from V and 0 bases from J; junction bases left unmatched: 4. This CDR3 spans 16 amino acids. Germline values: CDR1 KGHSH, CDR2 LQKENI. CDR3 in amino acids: CASSPQGAYSNQPQHF. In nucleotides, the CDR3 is TGTGCCAGCTCACCTCAGGGGGCTTATAGCAATCAGCCCCAGCATTTT.

CDR3 DNA sequence: TGTGCCAGCAGCTCGGGGACAGGGAGCGGTGGCTACACCTTC. Amino acids: CASSSGTGSGGYTF. The V call is TRBV7-3, the J call TRBJ1-2; 9 bases align to TRBD1. V lost 4 bases to trimming and J lost 7 bases; unmatched junction nucleotides: 7. CDR1 SGHTA and CDR2 FQGTGA come from the germline V gene. CDR3 length equals 14 residues.